This T cell receptor (beta chain) was found in a study of T cells in Graves' hyperthyroidism and ophthalmopathy. Whole-study findings and limits: Through a model of 13 V-J features, ophthalmopathy was separated from stable hyperthyroidism. In the blood, most expanded thyroid clonotypes above 0.001 appeared as well.

Researchers took RNA transcripts and amplified the TCR beta CDR3 regions from them. A first-round RT-PCR of the TCR CDR3 used the HTBI primer set. TCRdb re-analysed the multiplex PCR reads in MiXCR, keeping a single row per CDR3 protein. The table includes fewer than 750,000 distinct CDR3 sequences, just over 45% detected once. In this sample, this clonotype turned up many times. As yet, its antigen is unknown. A lack of ophthalmopathy progression within 18 months defined stable Graves' hyperthyroidism. Patients were excluded for uncontrolled infection, other autoimmune disease, pregnancy or lactation. Trimming took off 0 bases at V and 0 bases at J, with 11 bases between the two ends. CDR1 is LGHDT and CDR2 is YNNKEL in the germline V gene (reference sequence). The CDR3 is 16 residues long.

The receptor comes from a young woman with Graves' hyperthyroidism. The material sequenced was peripheral blood or thyroid tissue (not recorded which). The V call is TRBV3-1, the J call TRBJ1-1; D is unclear. CDR3 sequence (DNA): TGTGCCAGCAGCCAAGACTTGACAAACATGAACACTGAAGCTTTCTTT. Amino acids: CASSQDLTNMNTEAFF.